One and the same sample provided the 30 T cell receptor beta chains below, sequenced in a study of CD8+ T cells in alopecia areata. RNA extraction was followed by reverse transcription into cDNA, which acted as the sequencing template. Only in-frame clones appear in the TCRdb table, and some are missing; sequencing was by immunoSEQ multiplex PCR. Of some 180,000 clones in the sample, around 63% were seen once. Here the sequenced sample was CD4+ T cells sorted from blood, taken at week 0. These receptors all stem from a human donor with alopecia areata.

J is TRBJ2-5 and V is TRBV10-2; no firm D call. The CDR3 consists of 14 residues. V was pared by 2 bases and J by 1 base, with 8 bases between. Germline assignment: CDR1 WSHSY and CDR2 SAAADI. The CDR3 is CASSELTAQETQYF. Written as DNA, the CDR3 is TGCGCCAGCAGTGAGCTTACAGCCCAAGAGACCCAGTACTTC.

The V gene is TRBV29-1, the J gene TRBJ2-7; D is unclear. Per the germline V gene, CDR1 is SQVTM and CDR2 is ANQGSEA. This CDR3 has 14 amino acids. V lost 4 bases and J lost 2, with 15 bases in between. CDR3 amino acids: CSVAQLKSPYEQYF. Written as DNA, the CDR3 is TGCAGCGTTGCCCAATTGAAGTCTCCCTACGAGCAGTACTTC.

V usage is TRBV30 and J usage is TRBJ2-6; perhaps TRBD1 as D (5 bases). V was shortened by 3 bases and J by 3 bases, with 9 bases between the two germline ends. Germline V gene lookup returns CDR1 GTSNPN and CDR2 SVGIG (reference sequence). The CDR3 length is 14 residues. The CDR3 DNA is TGTGCCTGGAGACCCACAGGTGGGGCCAACGTCCTGACTTTC. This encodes CAWRPTGGANVLTF. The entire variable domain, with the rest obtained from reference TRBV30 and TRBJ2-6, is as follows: SQTIHQWPATLVQPVGSPLSLECTVEGTSNPNLYWYRQAAGRGLQLLFYSVGIGQISSEVPQNLSASRPQDRQFILSSKKLLLSDSGFYLCAWRPTGGANVLTFGAGSRLTVL.

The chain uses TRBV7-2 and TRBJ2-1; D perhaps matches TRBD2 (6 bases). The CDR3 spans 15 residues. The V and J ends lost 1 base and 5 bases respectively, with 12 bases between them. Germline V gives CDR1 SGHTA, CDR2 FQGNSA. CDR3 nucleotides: TGTGCCAGCAGCTTAGTGGCTAGCGACGACAATGAGCAGTTCTTC. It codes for CASSLVASDDNEQFF.

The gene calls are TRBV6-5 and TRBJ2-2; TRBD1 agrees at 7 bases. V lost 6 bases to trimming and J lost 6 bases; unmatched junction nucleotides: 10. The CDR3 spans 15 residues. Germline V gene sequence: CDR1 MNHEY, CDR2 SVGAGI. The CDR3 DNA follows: TGTGCCAGCAGACTACAGGGGTGGGCGTCCGGGGAGCTGTTTTTT. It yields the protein CASRLQGWASGELFF.

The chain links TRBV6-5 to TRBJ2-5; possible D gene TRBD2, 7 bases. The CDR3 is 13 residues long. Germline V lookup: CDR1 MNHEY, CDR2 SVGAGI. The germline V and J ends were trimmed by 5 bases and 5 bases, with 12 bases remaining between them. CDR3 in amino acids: CASSRGGWETQYF. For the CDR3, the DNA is TGTGCCAGCAGTAGGGGGGGATGGGAGACCCAGTACTTC.

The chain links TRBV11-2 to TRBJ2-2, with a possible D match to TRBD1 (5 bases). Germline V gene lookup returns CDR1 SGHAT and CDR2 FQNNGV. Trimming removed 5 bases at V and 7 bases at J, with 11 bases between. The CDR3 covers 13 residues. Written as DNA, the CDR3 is TGTGCCAGCAGCACCCAGGGCGTCGGGGAGCTGTTTTTT. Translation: CASSTQGVGELFF.

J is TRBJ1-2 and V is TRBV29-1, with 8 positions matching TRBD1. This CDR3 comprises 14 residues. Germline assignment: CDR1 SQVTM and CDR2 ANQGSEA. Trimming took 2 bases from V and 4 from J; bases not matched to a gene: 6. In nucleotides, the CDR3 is TGCAGCGTTGAACGTAACAGGGGGGGCTATGGCTACACCTTC. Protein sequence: CSVERNRGGYGYTF.

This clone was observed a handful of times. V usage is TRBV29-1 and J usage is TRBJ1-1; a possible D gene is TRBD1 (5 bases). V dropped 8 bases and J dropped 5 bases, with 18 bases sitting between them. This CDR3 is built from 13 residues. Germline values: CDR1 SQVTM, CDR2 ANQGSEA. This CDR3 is CSPRLRGRTEAFF. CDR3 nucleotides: TGCAGCCCCCGCTTAAGGGGAAGAACTGAAGCTTTCTTT. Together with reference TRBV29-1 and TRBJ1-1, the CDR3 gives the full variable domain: SAVISQKPSRDICQRGTSLTIQCQVDSQVTMMFWYRQQPGQSLTLIATANQGSEATYESGFVIDKFPISRPNLTFSTLTVSNMSPEDSSIYLCSPRLRGRTEAFFGQGTRLTVV.

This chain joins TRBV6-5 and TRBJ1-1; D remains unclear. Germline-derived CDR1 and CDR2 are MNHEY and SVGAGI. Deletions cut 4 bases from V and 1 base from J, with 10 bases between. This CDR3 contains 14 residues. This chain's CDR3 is CASSSSPSNTEAFF. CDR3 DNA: TGTGCCAGCAGTTCCTCTCCATCGAACACTGAAGCTTTCTTT.

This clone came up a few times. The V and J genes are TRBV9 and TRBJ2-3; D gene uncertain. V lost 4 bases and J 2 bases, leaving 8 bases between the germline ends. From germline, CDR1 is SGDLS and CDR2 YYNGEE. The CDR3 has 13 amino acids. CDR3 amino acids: CASSLQDTDTQYF. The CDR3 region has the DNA TGTGCCAGCAGCCTCCAGGACACAGATACGCAGTATTTT.

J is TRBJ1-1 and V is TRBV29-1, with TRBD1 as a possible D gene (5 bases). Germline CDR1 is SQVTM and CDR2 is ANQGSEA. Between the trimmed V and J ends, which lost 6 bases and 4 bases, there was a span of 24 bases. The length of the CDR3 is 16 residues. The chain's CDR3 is CSVSWGGASRGTEAFF. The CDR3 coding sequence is TGCAGCGTCTCCTGGGGAGGGGCCTCAAGGGGCACTGAAGCTTTCTTT.

DNA of the CDR3: TGTGCCAGCAGTCACAGGGTAGAAGGCTACACCTTC. Translation: CASSHRVEGYTF. The chain employs TRBV25-1 and TRBJ1-2, with D perhaps TRBD1 (6 bases). V was cut by 5 bases and J by 8 bases, with 12 bases left in between. Germline CDR1 reads MGHDK; CDR2 reads SYGVNS. This CDR3 spans 12 amino acids.

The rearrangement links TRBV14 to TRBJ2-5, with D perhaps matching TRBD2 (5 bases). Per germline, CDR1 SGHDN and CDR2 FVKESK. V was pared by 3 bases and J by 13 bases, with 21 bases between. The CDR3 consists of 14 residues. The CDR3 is CASSHLPTGVSAYF. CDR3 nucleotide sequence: TGTGCCAGCAGCCATCTGCCCACCGGGGTTTCTGCGTACTTC.

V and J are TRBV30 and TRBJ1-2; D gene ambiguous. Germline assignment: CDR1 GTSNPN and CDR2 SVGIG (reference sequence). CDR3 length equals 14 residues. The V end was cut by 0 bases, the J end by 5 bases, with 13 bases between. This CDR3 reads CAWSVRRGKYGYTF. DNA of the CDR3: TGTGCCTGGAGTGTACGGAGAGGGAAATATGGCTACACCTTC.

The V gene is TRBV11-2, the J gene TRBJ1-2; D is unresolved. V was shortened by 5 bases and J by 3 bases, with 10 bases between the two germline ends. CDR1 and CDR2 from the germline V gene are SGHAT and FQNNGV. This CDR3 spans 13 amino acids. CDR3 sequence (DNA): TGTGCCAGCAGCGGAACGGGCGACTATGGCTACACCTTC. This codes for CASSGTGDYGYTF.

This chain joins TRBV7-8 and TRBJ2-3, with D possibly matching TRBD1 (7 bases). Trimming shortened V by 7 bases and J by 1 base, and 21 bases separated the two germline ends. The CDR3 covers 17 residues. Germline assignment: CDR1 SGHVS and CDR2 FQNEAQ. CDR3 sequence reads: CASTLNQGGFGTDTQYF. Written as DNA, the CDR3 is TGTGCCAGCACCCTCAATCAGGGGGGTTTCGGCACAGATACGCAGTATTTT.

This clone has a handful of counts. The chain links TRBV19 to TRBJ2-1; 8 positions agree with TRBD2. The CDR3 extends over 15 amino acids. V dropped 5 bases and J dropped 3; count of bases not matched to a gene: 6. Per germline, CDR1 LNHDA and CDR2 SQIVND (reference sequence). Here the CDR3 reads CASSPGSGGYNEQFF. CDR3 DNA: TGTGCCAGTAGTCCAGGGAGCGGGGGCTACAATGAGCAGTTCTTC.

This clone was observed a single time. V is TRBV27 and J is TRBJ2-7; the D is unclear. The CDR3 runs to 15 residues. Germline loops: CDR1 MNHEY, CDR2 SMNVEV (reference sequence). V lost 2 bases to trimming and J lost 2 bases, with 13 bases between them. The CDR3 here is CASSLDTGETYEQYF. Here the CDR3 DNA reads TGTGCCAGCAGTTTAGATACGGGCGAGACCTACGAGCAGTACTTC.

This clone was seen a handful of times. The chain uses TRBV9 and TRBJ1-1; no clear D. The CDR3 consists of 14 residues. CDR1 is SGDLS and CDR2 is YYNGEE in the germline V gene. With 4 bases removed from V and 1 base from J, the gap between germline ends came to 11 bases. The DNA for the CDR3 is TGTGCCAGCAGCCACGGGATGGAGAACACTGAAGCTTTCTTT. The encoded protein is CASSHGMENTEAFF.

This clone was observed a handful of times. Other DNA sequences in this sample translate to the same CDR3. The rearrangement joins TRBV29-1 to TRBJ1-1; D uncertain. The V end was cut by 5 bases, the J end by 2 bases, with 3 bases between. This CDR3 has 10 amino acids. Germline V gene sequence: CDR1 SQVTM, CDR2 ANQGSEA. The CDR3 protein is CSVRNTEAFF. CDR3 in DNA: TGCAGCGTTCGAAACACTGAAGCTTTCTTT.

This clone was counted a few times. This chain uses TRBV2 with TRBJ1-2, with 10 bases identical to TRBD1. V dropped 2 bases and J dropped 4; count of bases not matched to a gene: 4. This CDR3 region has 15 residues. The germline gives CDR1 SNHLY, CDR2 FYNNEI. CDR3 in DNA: TGTGCCAGCAGTGAAAGACAGGGGGCCATCTATGGCTACACCTTC. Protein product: CASSERQGAIYGYTF. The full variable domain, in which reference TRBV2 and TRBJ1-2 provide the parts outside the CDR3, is EPEVTQTPSHQVTQMGQEVILRCVPISNHLYFYWYRQILGQKVEFLVSFYNNEISEKSEIFDDQFSVERPDGSNFTLKIRSTKLEDSAMYFCASSERQGAIYGYTFGSGTRLTVV.

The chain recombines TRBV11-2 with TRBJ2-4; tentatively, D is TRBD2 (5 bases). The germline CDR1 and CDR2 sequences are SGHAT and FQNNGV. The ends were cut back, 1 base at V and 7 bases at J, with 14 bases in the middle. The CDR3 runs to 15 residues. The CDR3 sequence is CASSLARAPANIQYF. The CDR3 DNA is TGTGCCAGCAGCTTAGCGAGGGCCCCGGCTAACATTCAGTACTTC.

The chain's CDR3 is CASRTGPGETQYF. Written as DNA, the CDR3 is TGCGCCAGCAGAACAGGGCCTGGAGAGACCCAGTACTTC. The genes are TRBV5-1 and TRBJ2-5; tentative D call: TRBD1 (6 bases). Germline assignment: CDR1 SGHRS and CDR2 YFSETQ. V dropped 5 bases and J dropped 4 bases, with 12 bases sitting between them. The CDR3 runs to 13 residues.

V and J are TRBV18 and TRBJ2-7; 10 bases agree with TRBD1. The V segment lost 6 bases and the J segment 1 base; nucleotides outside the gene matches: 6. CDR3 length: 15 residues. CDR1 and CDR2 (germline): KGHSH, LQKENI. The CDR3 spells CASSQGQGRSYEQYF. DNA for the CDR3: TGTGCCAGCTCGCAGGGACAGGGGAGGTCCTACGAGCAGTACTTC.

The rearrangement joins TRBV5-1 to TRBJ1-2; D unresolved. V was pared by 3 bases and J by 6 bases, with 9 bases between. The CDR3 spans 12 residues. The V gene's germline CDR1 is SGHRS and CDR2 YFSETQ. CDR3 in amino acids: CASSSISNGYTF. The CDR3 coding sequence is TGCGCCAGCAGCTCTATCAGTAATGGCTACACCTTC.

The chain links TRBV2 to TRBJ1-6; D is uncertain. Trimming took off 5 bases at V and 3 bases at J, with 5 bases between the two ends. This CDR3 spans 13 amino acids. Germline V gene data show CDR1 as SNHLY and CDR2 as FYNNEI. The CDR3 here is CASSRDYNSPLHF. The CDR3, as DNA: TGTGCCAGCAGTAGGGACTATAATTCACCCCTCCACTTT.

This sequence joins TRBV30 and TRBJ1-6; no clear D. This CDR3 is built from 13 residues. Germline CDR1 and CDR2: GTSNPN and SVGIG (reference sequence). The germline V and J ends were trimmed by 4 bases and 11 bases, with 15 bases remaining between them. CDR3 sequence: CAWNLGLGTPLHF. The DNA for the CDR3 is TGTGCCTGGAATCTAGGTCTGGGGACACCCCTCCACTTT.

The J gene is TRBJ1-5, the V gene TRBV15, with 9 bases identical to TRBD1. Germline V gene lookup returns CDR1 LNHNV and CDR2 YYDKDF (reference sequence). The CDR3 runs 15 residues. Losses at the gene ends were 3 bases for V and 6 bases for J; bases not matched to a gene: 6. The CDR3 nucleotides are TGTGCCACCAGCAGGGCAGACAGGGGGTCTCAGCCCCAGCATTTT. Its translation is CATSRADRGSQPQHF.

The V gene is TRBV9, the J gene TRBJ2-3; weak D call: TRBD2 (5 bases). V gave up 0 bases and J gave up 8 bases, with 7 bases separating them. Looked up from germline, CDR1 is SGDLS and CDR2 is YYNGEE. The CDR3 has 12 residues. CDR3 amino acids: CASSVVEGTQYF. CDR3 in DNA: TGTGCCAGCAGCGTAGTTGAGGGTACGCAGTATTTT.